The 18 T cell receptor beta chains presented below share a single source sample, sequenced in a study of cytomegalovirus exposure and HLA in healthy donors. Primers included in the PCR were 60 Vbeta and 13 Jbeta primers. Libraries were prepared by immunoSEQ multiplex PCR; TCRdb keeps only in-frame clonotypes and omits some of them. Here the sample spans 200,000 to 250,000 clones, about 84% being singletons. Source material: PBMCs. Receptor source: a human donor in good health.

The rearrangement links TRBV6-5 to TRBJ2-5, with 9 bases that match TRBD2. CDR3 length: 15 amino acids. Unmatched junction bases numbered 5, after V lost 2 bases and J lost 4 bases. CDR1 is MNHEY, CDR2 SVGAGI, per germline. In nucleotides, the CDR3 is TGTGCCAGCAGTTACCTAGCGGGAAGGGGAGAGACCCAGTACTTC. Its translation is CASSYLAGRGETQYF.

The table lists this clone with a count of one. This chain connects TRBV2 to TRBJ2-7; 8 bases map to TRBD2. The junction had 3 bases not matched to a gene; V was cut back by 6 bases and J by 2 bases. The length of the CDR3 is 13 residues. The germline V gene has CDR1 SNHLY and CDR2 FYNNEI. CDR3 region: CASRVAGPYEQYF. The CDR3 bases are TGTGCCAGCAGAGTAGCGGGACCCTACGAGCAGTACTTC.

V usage is TRBV5-4 and J usage is TRBJ2-1; 10 bases match TRBD2. V shed 2 bases, J shed 2 bases, and the junction held 1 base outside the gene matches. This CDR3 has 15 residues. CDR1 and CDR2 from the germline V gene are SGHNT and YYREEE (reference sequence). CDR3 sequence (DNA): TGTGCCAGCAGCTTAACTAGCGGGACCTACAATGAGCAGTTCTTC. Its protein product is CASSLTSGTYNEQFF.

This chain joins TRBV11-2 and TRBJ2-5, with a possible D match to TRBD2 (6 bases). There are 13 residues in the CDR3. Trimming pared 5 bases from V and 5 bases from J, leaving 12 bases between. Germline-derived CDR1 and CDR2 are SGHAT and FQNNGV. The CDR3 spells CASSRTGEETQYF. In DNA, the CDR3 is TGTGCCAGCAGCCGAACGGGAGAGGAGACCCAGTACTTC. Full variable domain (outside the CDR3, taken from reference TRBV11-2 and TRBJ2-5): EAGVAQSPRYKIIEKRQSVAFWCNPISGHATLYWYQQILGQGPKLLIQFQNNGVVDDSQLPKDRFSAERLKGVDSTLKIQPAKLEDSAVYLCASSRTGEETQYFGPGTRLLVL.

This clone was detected only once. The chain joins TRBV9 to TRBJ1-1; D may be TRBD1 (6 bases). The CDR3 is 13 residues long. V was trimmed by 3 bases and J by 5 bases, leaving 11 bases between them. Germline V gene sequence: CDR1 SGDLS, CDR2 YYNGEE. The CDR3 DNA sequence: TGTGCCAGCAGCGGCATCAGGGGAACTGAAGCTTTCTTT. This codes for CASSGIRGTEAFF. Full variable domain (remainder filled in from reference TRBV9 and TRBJ1-1): DSGVTQTPKHLITATGQRVTLRCSPRSGDLSVYWYQQSLDQGLQFLIQYYNGEERAKGNILERFSAQQFPDLHSELNLSSLELGDSALYFCASSGIRGTEAFFGQGTRLTVV.

Comments on this clone: A read error may produce the germline difference seen at one junction end. V gene TRBV7-9 combines with J gene TRBJ2-1, with D maybe TRBD1 (6 bases). The CDR3 has 18 residues. CDR1 is SEHNR and CDR2 is FQNEAQ in the germline V gene (reference sequence). Here the CDR3 reads CSSSLGILGAKTYNEQFF. The CDR3 DNA reads as TGTTCCAGCAGCTTAGGGATACTGGGGGCCAAGACTTACAATGAGCAGTTCTTC.

CDR3 amino acids: CASSLLLASSYNEQFF. CDR3 sequence (DNA): TGCGCCAGCAGCTTACTACTAGCTTCTTCCTACAATGAGCAGTTCTTC. The V gene is TRBV5-1, the J gene TRBJ2-1, with a tentative D call TRBD2 (6 bases). The CDR3 is 16 amino acids. Trimming took off 2 bases at V and 1 base at J, with 13 bases between the two ends. Germline V gene data show CDR1 as SGHRS and CDR2 as YFSETQ.

This CDR3 reads CASRETDNEKLFF. CDR3 bases: TGTGCCAGCAGGGAGACCGATAATGAAAAACTGTTTTTT. The genes are TRBV2 and TRBJ1-4; no definite D call. Germline lookup yields CDR1 SNHLY and CDR2 FYNNEI. The CDR3 has 13 residues. V lost 6 bases, J lost 4 bases, and 9 bases lay in between.

The gene calls are TRBV5-4 and TRBJ2-5; no clear D. The tail of the sequence fits TRBJ2-7 better, so the J call may be wrong. The germline V gene encodes CDR1 SGHNT and CDR2 YYREEE (reference sequence). The CDR3 runs 11 residues. The CDR3 sequence is CASSSHYEQYF. For the CDR3, the DNA is TGTGCCAGCAGCTCCCACTACGAGCAGTACTTC.

This clone was detected only once. The junction departs from germline at one end; a sequencing error may be responsible. V is TRBV7-7 and J is TRBJ2-7; no clear D. CDR3 length: 13 amino acids. From germline, CDR1 is SSHAT and CDR2 FNYEAQ (reference sequence). CDR3 DNA sequence: TGTGCTAGCAGCTTAGCAGCGACCTACGAGCAGTACTTC. This encodes CASSLAATYEQYF.

This chain connects TRBV6-5 to TRBJ1-5; D remains unclear. In germline, CDR1 is MNHEY, CDR2 SVGAGI. The V end lost 5 bases, the J end lost 7 bases, and 12 bases lay between the germline ends. This CDR3 is 13 amino acids long. CDR3 bases: TGTGCCAGCAGTGAGACGGAGATACAGCCCCAGCATTTT. As protein: CASSETEIQPQHF.

CDR3 residues: CASSADTSSYEQYF. The CDR3 bases are TGTGCCAGCTCAGCCGACACGAGCTCCTACGAGCAGTACTTC. The V gene is TRBV18, the J gene TRBJ2-7, with unresolved D. This CDR3 spans 14 amino acids. Germline V gene data show CDR1 as KGHSH and CDR2 as LQKENI. The ends were cut back, 5 bases at V and 0 bases at J, with 11 bases in the middle.

The J gene is TRBJ1-2, the V gene TRBV29-1; D might be TRBD1 (5 bases). V was trimmed by 6 bases and J by 8 bases, leaving 22 bases between them. CDR3 length equals 14 residues. CDR1 is SQVTM, CDR2 ANQGSEA, per germline. CDR3 bases: TGCAGCGTAGAGGCGGGACCCACGAGAATCGGCTACACCTTC. It encodes CSVEAGPTRIGYTF. The variable domain in full, completed from reference TRBV29-1 and TRBJ1-2, reads SAVISQKPSRDICQRGTSLTIQCQVDSQVTMMFWYRQQPGQSLTLIATANQGSEATYESGFVIDKFPISRPNLTFSTLTVSNMSPEDSSIYLCSVEAGPTRIGYTFGSGTRLTVV.

The chain combines TRBV5-1 with TRBJ1-2, with TRBD1 matching 12 bases. V lost 2 bases, J lost 3 bases, and 8 bases stayed unmatched. The CDR3 covers 17 residues. Germline V CDR1 and CDR2: SGHRS, YFSETQ. The DNA of the CDR3 is TGCGCCAGCAGCTTAACCGGGACAGGGGGCAGCGACTATGGCTACACCTTC. This sequence encodes CASSLTGTGGSDYGYTF.

This clone showed up just once. This chain links TRBV9 with TRBJ2-3; 7 bases are a match to TRBD2. J was trimmed by 2 bases and V by 2 bases; bases with no gene match: 14. The CDR3 covers 18 residues. CDR1 and CDR2 (germline): SGDLS, YYNGEE. The CDR3 is CASSVASGDSYYTDTQYF. For the CDR3, the DNA is TGTGCCAGCAGCGTGGCTAGCGGAGACTCTTATTACACAGATACGCAGTATTTT.

This clone was observed once. The same CDR3 arises from other DNA sequences in this sample as well. The chain couples TRBV6-1 to TRBJ2-7; TRBD2 aligns across 8 bases. Trimming took 7 bases from V and 3 from J; bases not matched to a gene: 2. CDR1 MNHNS and CDR2 SASEGT come from the germline V gene. This CDR3 is 12 amino acids long. In DNA, the CDR3 is TGTGCCAGCACTACTAGCGGCTACGAGCAGTACTTC. Residues: CASTTSGYEQYF.

This clone was picked up a small number of times. The chain employs TRBV2 and TRBJ2-1; D possibly corresponds to TRBD2 (6 bases). V dropped 3 bases and J dropped 8 bases, with 17 bases sitting between them. Looked up from germline, CDR1 is SNHLY and CDR2 is FYNNEI. This CDR3 is 15 amino acids long. The CDR3 sequence is CASSERRGLRHEQFF. CDR3 in DNA: TGTGCCAGCAGTGAGCGTAGGGGACTGCGCCATGAGCAGTTCTTC. The full variable domain, rest sourced from reference TRBV2 and TRBJ2-1, is EPEVTQTPSHQVTQMGQEVILRCVPISNHLYFYWYRQILGQKVEFLVSFYNNEISEKSEIFDDQFSVERPDGSNFTLKIRSTKLEDSAMYFCASSERRGLRHEQFFGPGTRLTVL.

J is TRBJ1-1 and V is TRBV19; a possible D gene is TRBD1 (5 bases). This CDR3 region has 14 residues. V lost 4 bases and J 6 bases, leaving 15 bases between the germline ends. Germline CDR1 and CDR2: LNHDA and SQIVND (reference sequence). The CDR3 sequence is CASSSGGEVAEAFF. In DNA form, the CDR3 reads TGTGCCAGTAGTAGCGGGGGGGAAGTGGCTGAAGCTTTCTTT. Variable domain in full (rest from reference TRBV19 and TRBJ1-1): DGGITQSPKYLFRKEGQNVTLSCEQNLNHDAMYWYRQDPGQGLRLIYYSQIVNDFQKGDIAEGYSVSREKKESFPLTVTSAQKNPTAFYLCASSSGGEVAEAFFGQGTRLTVV.